Presented here are 11 T cell receptor beta chains from one specimen sequenced in a study of cytomegalovirus exposure and HLA in healthy donors (dated by TCRdb to 2016 to 2017). Libraries were made using the immunoSEQ multiplex PCR assay. For the multiplex PCR, a mixture combining 60 forward primers for TCR Vbeta segments and 13 reverse primers for TCR Jbeta segments was used. The source is immuneACCESS, and TCRdb retained only in-frame sequences with V and J called. Part of the clones is not carried over; for the studies checked, unresolved V genes explain less than half of this, and the remainder is unexplained. The sample yields around 120,000 clones; 75% to 85% were counted once. The biggest ten clones account for around 8.5% of the sample. The specimen was PBMCs. The origin of the receptors is a woman in her forties or fifties in good health and CMV-seropositive.

This chain joins TRBV6-1 and TRBJ2-5, with D possibly TRBD2 on 7 matching bases. Germline V gene sequence: CDR1 MNHNS, CDR2 SASEGT. The V end was cut by 7 bases, the J end by 4 bases, with 13 bases between. The CDR3 spans 13 residues. The CDR3 protein is CASIRGAAETQYF. CDR3 nucleotides: TGTGCCAGCATCCGGGGGGCCGCAGAGACCCAGTACTTC.

The J gene is TRBJ1-1, the V gene TRBV6-1; 7 bases match TRBD1. The CDR3 sequence is 11 residues long. Per the germline V gene, CDR1 is MNHNS and CDR2 is SASEGT. Germline trimming cut 6 bases from V and 7 bases from J; bases unmatched to any gene: 2. CDR3 region: CASRGTVEAFF. The CDR3 DNA follows: TGTGCCAGCAGGGGGACAGTTGAAGCTTTCTTT.

About this clone: The junction differs from germline at one of its ends, possibly a read error. The chain joins TRBV4-2 to TRBJ2-1, with 10 bases fitting TRBD1. Germline lookup yields CDR1 LGHNA and CDR2 YNFKEQ. The CDR3 is 17 amino acids. CDR3 sequence: CASSEDPGQGLYNEQFF. CDR3 coding DNA: TGTGCCAGCAGCGAAGACCCGGGACAGGGGCTCTACAATGAGCAGTTCTTC.

The chain links TRBV7-2 to TRBJ1-2; D uncertain. The CDR3 consists of 15 residues. Between the trimmed V and J ends, which lost 5 bases and 1 base, there was a span of 14 bases. Germline values: CDR1 SGHTA, CDR2 FQGNSA. CDR3 amino acids: CASSPEAVINYGYTF. CDR3 DNA: TGTGCCAGCAGCCCCGAGGCGGTGATTAACTATGGCTACACCTTC.

This chain links TRBV10-3 with TRBJ2-2; 9 positions agree with TRBD2. This CDR3 is built from 13 residues. Looked up from germline, CDR1 is ENHRY and CDR2 is SYGVKD. The junction had 8 bases not matched to a gene; V was cut back by 8 bases and J by 10 bases. The CDR3 region is CAISREGLEELFF. The CDR3 DNA is TGTGCCATCTCGCGGGAGGGCCTGGAGGAGCTGTTTTTT.

The rearrangement joins TRBV7-2 to TRBJ1-2; D gene ambiguous. V lost 1 base, J lost 1 base, and 4 bases lay in between. The CDR3 runs to 13 residues. Germline CDR1 reads SGHTA; CDR2 reads FQGNSA. The DNA for the CDR3 is TGTGCCAGCAGCTTAGACGGTAACTATGGCTACACCTTC. Its translation: CASSLDGNYGYTF. The whole variable domain, filled in from reference TRBV7-2 and TRBJ1-2, reads GAGVSQSPSNKVTEKGKDVELRCDPISGHTALYWYRQSLGQGLEFLIYFQGNSAPDKSGLPSDRFSAERTGGSVSTLTIQRTQQEDSAVYLCASSLDGNYGYTFGSGTRLTVV.

The V gene is TRBV11-1, the J gene TRBJ2-5, with 11 bases aligning to TRBD2. The CDR3 is made up of 18 amino acids. Germline lookup yields CDR1 SGHAT and CDR2 FQDESV (reference sequence). The V and J ends lost 1 base and 1 base, in that order; junction bases with no gene match: 8. DNA of the CDR3: TGTGCCAGCAGCTTAGGACTAGCGGGATTGAGGGGCCAAGAGACCCAGTACTTC. It encodes CASSLGLAGLRGQETQYF.

The chain joins TRBV19 to TRBJ1-2, with D maybe TRBD1 (6 bases). Trimming cost V 6 bases and J 3 bases, with 8 bases left between them. The CDR3 loop spans 12 amino acids. Germline V gene data show CDR1 as LNHDA and CDR2 as SQIVND (reference sequence). In nucleotides, the CDR3 is TGTGCCAGTAGCCAGGGGTACTATGGCTACACCTTC. Translated, it gives CASSQGYYGYTF.

The chain links TRBV15 to TRBJ1-5, with TRBD1 matching 12 bases. The CDR3 consists of 16 residues. The V and J ends lost 4 bases and 2 bases, in that order; junction bases with no gene match: 3. In germline, CDR1 is LNHNV, CDR2 YYDKDF (reference sequence). The CDR3, as DNA: TGTGCCACCAGCACAGGGACAGGGGGCGGCAATCAGCCCCAGCATTTT. Translation gives CATSTGTGGGNQPQHF.

This clone was counted once. The chain is built from TRBV29-1 and TRBJ1-1; 7 nucleotides line up with TRBD1. CDR3 length: 13 amino acids. Germline CDR1 reads SQVTM; CDR2 reads ANQGSEA. J was trimmed by 4 bases and V by 1 base; bases with no gene match: 3. The CDR3 DNA reads as TGCAGCGTTGAAGGACAGGGAAGCACTGAAGCTTTCTTT. The encoded protein is CSVEGQGSTEAFF.

This chain links TRBV7-6 with TRBJ1-1; TRBD1 agrees at 8 bases. J lost 5 bases, V lost 3 bases, and 5 bases had no gene match. The CDR3 runs to 14 residues. Germline CDR1 reads SGHVS; CDR2 reads FNYEAQ. In DNA form, the CDR3 reads TGTGCCAGCAGCTTCGGACAGGGTTGGACTGAAGCTTTCTTT. Translation: CASSFGQGWTEAFF.